This is a list of T cell receptor beta chains from one sample in a study of cytotoxic CD8 clonotypes in ibrutinib-treated CLL. Generated by immunoSEQ multiplex PCR, the TCRdb table keeps only in-frame clones and is missing some. The top ten hold about a tenth of the sample, which has about 140,000 clones, about 91% seen once. The sequences come from PBMCs, collected after 12 months of ibrutinib treatment. These TCRs come from a human donor with chronic lymphocytic leukemia. Both conserved end residues are part of each CDR3.

CDR3 protein,CDR3 length,J gene,V gene
CASSPRGDYGYTF,13,TRBJ1-2,TRBV18
CASSFEISNTEAFF,14,TRBJ1-1,TRBV28
CASTSSGRAARETQYF,16,TRBJ2-5,TRBV2
CASSSGEDPSALQLNEQFF,19,TRBJ2-1,TRBV11-1
CASSPNGGGRANYGYTF,17,TRBJ1-2,TRBV7-3
CASSVRWDSYNEQFF,15,TRBJ2-1,TRBV4-3
CASSFPGLAGKETQYF,16,TRBJ2-5,TRBV6-6
CASSLGSADEKLFF,14,TRBJ1-4,TRBV5-1
CASSGKEQFF,10,TRBJ2-1,TRBV9
CASTTTRGANEKLFF,15,TRBJ1-4,TRBV6-6
CAISESDEQYF,11,TRBJ2-7,TRBV10-3
CSVEDRSESSYNEQFF,16,TRBJ2-1,TRBV29-1
CASSSDRGGTGELFF,15,TRBJ2-2,TRBV28
CASSFGLAGTDTQYF,15,TRBJ2-3,TRBV7-3
CASREATRADTQYF,14,TRBJ2-3,TRBV6-5
CSAGASGETQYF,12,TRBJ2-5,TRBV29-1
CASSPRLAAGELFF,14,TRBJ2-2,TRBV28
CASSLGGDRPYYEQYF,16,TRBJ2-7,TRBV7-9
CASSLVEDQPQHF,13,TRBJ1-5,TRBV7-2
CASASIPLAGWETQYF,16,TRBJ2-5,TRBV10-2
CSASAVGYTF,10,TRBJ1-2,TRBV20-1
CAFFTEYGYTF,11,TRBJ1-2,TRBV30
CASSALAVSVADTQYF,16,TRBJ2-3,TRBV9
CASSTQGGGYGYTF,14,TRBJ1-2,TRBV6-6
CASSPAYGNQPQHF,14,TRBJ1-5,TRBV19
CASTEGETQYF,11,TRBJ2-5,TRBV28
CASSLRERSGNTIYF,15,TRBJ1-3,TRBV23-1
CASSVTHTRGVTQYF,15,TRBJ2-5,TRBV9
CASSSGTGTSIEKLFF,16,TRBJ1-4,TRBV5-1
CASSLDGGLSDTQYF,15,TRBJ2-3,TRBV4-1
CASRPAGANVLTF,13,TRBJ2-6,TRBV27
CASSDLDRAGYTF,13,TRBJ1-2,TRBV25-1
CASSPAPPSYNEQFF,15,TRBJ2-1,TRBV7-9
CSGGTDGNTIYF,12,TRBJ1-3,TRBV29-1
CASSRQEAYEQYF,13,TRBJ2-7,TRBV19
CASSLQGETQYF,12,TRBJ2-5,TRBV7-6
CASSQESVTEAFF,13,TRBJ1-1,TRBV18
CASSSTSGSRQFF,13,TRBJ2-1,TRBV11-3
CASRAGQKAINEQFF,15,TRBJ2-1,TRBV6-1
CATSRDRVIEQYF,13,TRBJ2-7,TRBV15